This entry concerns a single T cell receptor (beta chain). The antigen remains unidentified. Coverage ceases 3 residues before the CDR3 finishes, and the germline J gene fills in the end. V was pared by 6 bases and J by 5 bases, with 10 bases of the junction left unmatched. The germline gives CDR1 DFQATT, CDR2 SNEGSKA (reference sequence). This CDR3 has 13 amino acids. Repertoires were generated with immunoSEQ multiplex PCR, while TCRdb's copy carries only in-frame clones and drops some. The sample counts about 33,000 clones, none seen once; the ten largest own about 6.1%. This sample is drawn from a study of T cell clonality in common variable immunodeficiency. Overall study findings and caveats: Reportedly, TCR beta sequences from common variable immunodeficiency showed fewer deletions and N-nucleotide insertions.

Most patients and controls had Caucasian heritage. The chain combines TRBV20-1 with TRBJ2-7; 7 bases are shared with TRBD2. Sequenced sample: peripheral blood mononuclear cells. This clonotype was sampled from a human donor with common variable immunodeficiency. The sequenced part of the CDR3 DNA is TGCAGTGCCGAAGCGGGGATTGGAAACGAG. The encoded protein is CSAEAGIGNE. The entire CDR3 is CSAEAGIGNEQYF.